This T cell receptor (beta chain) is from a study of a mutant IDH1 vaccine in newly diagnosed glioma. Whole-study context: Receipt of radiotherapy, temozolomide, or both preceded the study, and most received both.

Libraries were prepared by immunoSEQ multiplex PCR; TCRdb keeps only in-frame clonotypes and omits some of them. Among over 45,000 clones listed, about 91% were seen once. CDR1 GTSNPN and CDR2 SVGIG come from the germline V gene (reference sequence). The CDR3 covers 14 residues. Trimming cost V 0 bases and J 9 bases, with 15 bases left between them. Time point specified: baseline, week 1 (first vaccination visit). Treatment in this sample: pre-vaccination baseline after standard-of-care therapy. This clonotype was obtained from a man in his forties or fifties with glioma. Material: PBMCs, obtained from a glioma patient treated with radiotherapy, temozolomide or both. The chain is built from TRBV30 and TRBJ2-1, with D maybe TRBD1 (6 bases). CDR3 nucleotides: TGTGCCTGGAGTGTACAATATTCAGGGGTTGAGCAGTTCTTC. It yields the protein CAWSVQYSGVEQFF.